The present T cell receptor beta chain was sequenced within a study of Ad26.COV2.S vaccination and SARS-CoV-2 variants. Study at large: It was the COV1001 Ad26.COV2.S trial arm that included the donor. Study-level points and caveats: Breadth measured for non-spike TCRs was similar across vaccine and placebo recipients.

The repertoire was sequenced with immunoSEQ multiplex PCR; TCRdb's copy has only in-frame clones and lacks some. In the table there are around 450,000 clones, roughly 87% of which are singletons. The CDR3 runs 14 residues. V was pared by 4 bases and J by 6 bases, with 3 bases of the junction left unmatched. Per the germline V gene, CDR1 is MDHEN and CDR2 is SYDVKM. Of note for this clone: Its antigen is not known.

Sample treatment: about 20 received Ad26.COV2.S at low or high dose, single or two shots; roughly 5 received placebo; per-sample allocation not given. The investigators took samples on day 63 after the first vaccine or placebo injection. Boston provided a donor who was an adult aged 18-55 years. Expression of Wuhan-strain SARS-CoV-2 spike came from the Ad26 vector that formed the vaccine. Sequencing was performed on peripheral blood, taken in a trial of Ad26.COV2.S vaccine versus placebo. The rearrangement joins TRBV28 to TRBJ2-2; the match to TRBD1 covers 9 bases. This TCR was sampled from a person between 18 and 65 years old who received the Ad26.COV2.S COVID-19 vaccine or a placebo. The CDR3, as DNA: TGTGCCAGCAGTTCGACAGGGGGAGCCGGGGAGCTGTTTTTT. Amino acids: CASSSTGGAGELFF.